This T cell receptor (beta chain) stems from a study of CD8 T cells in Susac syndrome. CDR3 length equals 16 residues. V was pared by 2 bases and J by 1 base, with 4 bases of the junction left unmatched. The germline gives CDR1 SNHLY, CDR2 FYNNEI. Reverse transcription of about 0.45 to 1 ug RNA was carried out with random hexamers. TCRdb re-analysed the immunoSEQ multiplex PCR reads in MiXCR, keeping a single row per CDR3 protein. The sample shows some 260,000 distinct CDR3 sequences, approximately 81% of them seen only once. The sequencing input was CD8+ T cells from PBMCs. The TCR was taken from a human donor with multiple sclerosis. V gene TRBV2 combines with J gene TRBJ2-3; 9 nucleotides match TRBD2. The CDR3 region has the DNA TGTGCCAGCAGTGAATTTAGCGGGAGCGGCACAGATACGCAGTATTTT. Protein product: CASSEFSGSGTDTQYF.